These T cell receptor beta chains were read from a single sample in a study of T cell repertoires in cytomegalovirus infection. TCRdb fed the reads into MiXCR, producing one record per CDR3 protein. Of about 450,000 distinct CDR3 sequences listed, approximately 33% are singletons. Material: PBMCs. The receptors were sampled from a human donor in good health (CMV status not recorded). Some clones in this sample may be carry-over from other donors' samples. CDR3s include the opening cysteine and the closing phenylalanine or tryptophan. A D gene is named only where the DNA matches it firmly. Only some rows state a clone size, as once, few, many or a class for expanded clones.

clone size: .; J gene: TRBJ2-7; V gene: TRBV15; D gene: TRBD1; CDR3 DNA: TGTGCCACCAGCAGAGTAAGGGACAGGGGCTACGAGCAGTACTTC; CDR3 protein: CATSRVRDRGYEQYF
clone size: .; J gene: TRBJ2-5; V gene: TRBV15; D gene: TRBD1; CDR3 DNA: TGTGCCACCAGCAGGGGACCACAGGGGCCAGAGACCCAGTACTTC; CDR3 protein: CATSRGPQGPETQYF
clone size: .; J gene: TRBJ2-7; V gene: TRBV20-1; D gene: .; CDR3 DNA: TGCAGTGCTAGTACCCTCGGGGGCCTCATTGAAACCTCCTACGAGCAGTACTTC; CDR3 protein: CSASTLGGLIETSYEQYF
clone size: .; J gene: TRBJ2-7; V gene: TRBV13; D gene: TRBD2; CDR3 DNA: TGTGCCAGCAGCTTGACTAGCACCGCCGAGCAGTACTTC; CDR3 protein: CASSLTSTAEQYF
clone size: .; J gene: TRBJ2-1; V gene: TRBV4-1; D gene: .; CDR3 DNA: TGCGCCAGCAGACATCTTCCCCTACAGAACTCCTACAATGAGCAGTTCTTC; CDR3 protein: CASRHLPLQNSYNEQFF
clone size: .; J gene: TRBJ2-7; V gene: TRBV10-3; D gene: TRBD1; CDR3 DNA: TGTGCCTTGGGACAGGGAGGAGAGGGCGAGCAGTACTTC; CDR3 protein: CALGQGGEGEQYF
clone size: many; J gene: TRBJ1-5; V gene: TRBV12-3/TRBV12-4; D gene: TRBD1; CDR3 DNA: TGTGCCAGCGCCGCGGTCGGGACAGAGGATCAGCCCCAGCATTTT; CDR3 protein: CASAAVGTEDQPQHF
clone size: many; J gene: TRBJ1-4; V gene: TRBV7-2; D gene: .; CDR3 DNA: TGTGCCAGCAGCCCTTATGGGTTTGGGGAAAAACTGTTTTTT; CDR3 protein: CASSPYGFGEKLFF
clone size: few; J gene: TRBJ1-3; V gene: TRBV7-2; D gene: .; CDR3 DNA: TGTGCCAGCAGCCAGGGGATCTCTGGAAACACCATATATTTT; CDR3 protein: CASSQGISGNTIYF
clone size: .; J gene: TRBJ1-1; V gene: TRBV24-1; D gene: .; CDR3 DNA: TGTGCCACCAGTGATCATACAGGGCAGGGGACTGAAGCTTTCTTT; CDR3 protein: CATSDHTGQGTEAFF
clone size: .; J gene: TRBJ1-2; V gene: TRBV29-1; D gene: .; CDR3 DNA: TGCAGCGTTAGTTACCCATTGTATGGCTACACCTTC; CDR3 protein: CSVSYPLYGYTF
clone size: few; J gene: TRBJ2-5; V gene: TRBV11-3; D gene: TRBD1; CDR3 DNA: TGTGCCAGCAGCTTCTCAGTTGGACAGGGGCGCGAGACCCAGTACTTC; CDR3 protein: CASSFSVGQGRETQYF
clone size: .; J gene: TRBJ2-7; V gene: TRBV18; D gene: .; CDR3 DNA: TGTGCCAGCTCACGGCCGGGAGCCGTGGGCTACGAGCAGTACTTC; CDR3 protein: CASSRPGAVGYEQYF
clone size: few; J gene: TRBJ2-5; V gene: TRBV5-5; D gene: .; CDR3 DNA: TGTGCCAGCAGCAGAGGAGCAGTTCAAGAGACCCAGTACTTC; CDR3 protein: CASSRGAVQETQYF
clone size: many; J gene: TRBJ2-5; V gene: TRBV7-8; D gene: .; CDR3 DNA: TGTGCCAGCAGCTTAGGTGGGCCGGCAGGGACCCAGTACTTC; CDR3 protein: CASSLGGPAGTQYF
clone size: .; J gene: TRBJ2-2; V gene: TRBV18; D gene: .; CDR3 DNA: TGTGCCAGCTCACCACCCAAGGGAGCCGACACCGGGGAGCTGTTTTTT; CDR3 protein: CASSPPKGADTGELFF
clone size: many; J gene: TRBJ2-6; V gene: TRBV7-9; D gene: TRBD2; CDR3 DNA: TGTGCCAGCAGCGAGAAAAAGAGCGGGGGCGGGGGGCCGACTTATGGGGCCAACGTCCTGACTTTC; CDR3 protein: CASSEKKSGGGGPTYGANVLTF
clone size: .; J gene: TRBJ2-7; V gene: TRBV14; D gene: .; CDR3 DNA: TGTGCCAGCAGCCGGACTCAGAGTAGCTCCTACGAGCAGTACTTC; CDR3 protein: CASSRTQSSSYEQYF
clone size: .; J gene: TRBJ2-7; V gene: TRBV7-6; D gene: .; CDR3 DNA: TGTGCCGTCCCGGGGCAGGCGACCTACGAGCAGTACTTC; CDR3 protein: CAVPGQATYEQYF
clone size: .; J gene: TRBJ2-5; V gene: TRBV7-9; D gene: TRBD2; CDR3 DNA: TGTGCCAACAGCCAAGAAGCGGGACGTGAGGTTCGAGAGACCCAGTACTTC; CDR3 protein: CANSQEAGREVRETQYF
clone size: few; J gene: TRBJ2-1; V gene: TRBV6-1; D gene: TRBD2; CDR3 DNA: TGTGCCAGCAGCATTAGCGGGGGACCCTACAATGAGCAGTTCTTC; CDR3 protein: CASSISGGPYNEQFF
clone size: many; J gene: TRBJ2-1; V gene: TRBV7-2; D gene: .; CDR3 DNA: TGTGCCAGCACGTTTTCAGGAGGGATACTCAATGAGCAGTTCTTC; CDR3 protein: CASTFSGGILNEQFF
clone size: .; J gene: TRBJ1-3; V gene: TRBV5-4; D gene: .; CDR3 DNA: TGTGCCAGCAGCCCTGGGGGAGAGTTGGGGCGCTCTGGAAACACCATATATTTT; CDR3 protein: CASSPGGELGRSGNTIYF
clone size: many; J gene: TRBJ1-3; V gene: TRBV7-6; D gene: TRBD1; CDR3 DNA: TGTGCCAGCAGCCGACTGACGGGCCCACAGGGGGCGAATGGAAACACCATATATTTT; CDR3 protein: CASSRLTGPQGANGNTIYF
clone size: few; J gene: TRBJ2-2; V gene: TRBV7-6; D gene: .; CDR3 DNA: TGTGCCAGCTCTCTGGCAGAGAGATTCACCGGGGAGCTGTTTTTT; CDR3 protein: CASSLAERFTGELFF
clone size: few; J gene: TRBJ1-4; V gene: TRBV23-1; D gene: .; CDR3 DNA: TGCGCCAGCACCCCGCGGGCTTCGGCTAATGAAAAACTGTTTTTT; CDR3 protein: CASTPRASANEKLFF
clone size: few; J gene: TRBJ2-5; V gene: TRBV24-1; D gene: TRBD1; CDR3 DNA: TGTGCCACCAGTGACGAACTTAGGACAGGGGAAGAGACCCAGTACTTC; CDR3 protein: CATSDELRTGEETQYF
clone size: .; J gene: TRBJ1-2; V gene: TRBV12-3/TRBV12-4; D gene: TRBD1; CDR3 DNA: TGTGCCAGCAGTTTAGGGGGACAGTCCTATGGCTACACCTTC; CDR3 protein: CASSLGGQSYGYTF
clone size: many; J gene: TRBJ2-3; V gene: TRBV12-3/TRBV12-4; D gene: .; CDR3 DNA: TGTGCCAGCAGCCACTGGCAAGAAGAGGTTGAGAGGGATACGCAGTATTTT; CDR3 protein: CASSHWQEEVERDTQYF
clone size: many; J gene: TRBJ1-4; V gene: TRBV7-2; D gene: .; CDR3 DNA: TGTGCCAGCAGCTCCGACCCCGACAGGACGGGGGAAAAACTGTTTTTT; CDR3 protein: CASSSDPDRTGEKLFF
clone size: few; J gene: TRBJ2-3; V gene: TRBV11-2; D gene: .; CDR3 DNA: TGTGCCAGCAGCTTAGGCCGTAGTCCCGGCACAGATACGCAGTATTTT; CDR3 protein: CASSLGRSPGTDTQYF
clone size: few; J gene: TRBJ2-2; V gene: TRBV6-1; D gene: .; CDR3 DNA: TGTGCCAGCAGTGCGGGTCAACGGCACACCGGGGAGCTGTTTTTT; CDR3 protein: CASSAGQRHTGELFF
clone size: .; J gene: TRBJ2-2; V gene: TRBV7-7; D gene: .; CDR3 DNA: TGTGCCAGCAGCTTAAACCAGGGGAACACCGTGGAGATGTTTTTT; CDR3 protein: CASSLNQGNTVEMFF
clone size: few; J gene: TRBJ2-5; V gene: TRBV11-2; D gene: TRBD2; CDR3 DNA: TGTGCCAGCAGCACGAGCGGGGCGGTCCAAGAGACCCAGTACTTC; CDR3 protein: CASSTSGAVQETQYF
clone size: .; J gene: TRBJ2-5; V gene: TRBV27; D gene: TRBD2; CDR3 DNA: TGTGCCAGCAGTTTACTAGCGGGGGACCAAGAGACCCAGTACTTC; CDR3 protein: CASSLLAGDQETQYF
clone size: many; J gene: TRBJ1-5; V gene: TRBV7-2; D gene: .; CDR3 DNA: TGTGCCAGCAGCTTAAGGGGTTACAATCAGCCCCAGCATTTT; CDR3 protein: CASSLRGYNQPQHF
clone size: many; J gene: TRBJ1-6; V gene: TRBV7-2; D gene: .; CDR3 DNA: TGTGCCAGCAGCCTTGACAACCATAATTCACCCCTCCACTTT; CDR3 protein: CASSLDNHNSPLHF
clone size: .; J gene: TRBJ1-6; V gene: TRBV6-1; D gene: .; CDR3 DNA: TGTGCCAGCAGTGAAGCGGGGGCAGGGAATTCACCCCTCCACTTT; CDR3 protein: CASSEAGAGNSPLHF
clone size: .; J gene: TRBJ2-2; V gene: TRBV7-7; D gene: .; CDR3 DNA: TGTGCTAGCAGCTTATTTGACAGACCCGGGGAGCTGTTTTTT; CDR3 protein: CASSLFDRPGELFF
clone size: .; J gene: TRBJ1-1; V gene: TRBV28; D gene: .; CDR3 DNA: TGTGCCAGCAGTCAACAGGTGAACACTGAAGCTTTCTTT; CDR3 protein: CASSQQVNTEAFF